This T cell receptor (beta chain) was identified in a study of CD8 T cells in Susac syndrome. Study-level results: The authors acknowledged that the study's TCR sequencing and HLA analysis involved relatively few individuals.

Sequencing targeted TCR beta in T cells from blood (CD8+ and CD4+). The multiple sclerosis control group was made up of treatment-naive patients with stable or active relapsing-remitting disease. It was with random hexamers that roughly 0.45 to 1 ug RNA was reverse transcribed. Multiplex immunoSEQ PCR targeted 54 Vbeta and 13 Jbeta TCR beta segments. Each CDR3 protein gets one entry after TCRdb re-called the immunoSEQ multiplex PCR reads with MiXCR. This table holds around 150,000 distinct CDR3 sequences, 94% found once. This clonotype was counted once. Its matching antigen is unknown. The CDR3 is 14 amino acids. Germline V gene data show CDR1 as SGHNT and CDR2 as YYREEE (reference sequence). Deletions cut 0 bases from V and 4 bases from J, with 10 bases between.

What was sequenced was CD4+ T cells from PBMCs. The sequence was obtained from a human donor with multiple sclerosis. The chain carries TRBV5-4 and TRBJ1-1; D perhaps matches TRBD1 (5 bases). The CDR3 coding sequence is TGTGCCAGCAGCTTGGACGTTGGGGGCACTGAAGCTTTCTTT. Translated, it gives CASSLDVGGTEAFF.